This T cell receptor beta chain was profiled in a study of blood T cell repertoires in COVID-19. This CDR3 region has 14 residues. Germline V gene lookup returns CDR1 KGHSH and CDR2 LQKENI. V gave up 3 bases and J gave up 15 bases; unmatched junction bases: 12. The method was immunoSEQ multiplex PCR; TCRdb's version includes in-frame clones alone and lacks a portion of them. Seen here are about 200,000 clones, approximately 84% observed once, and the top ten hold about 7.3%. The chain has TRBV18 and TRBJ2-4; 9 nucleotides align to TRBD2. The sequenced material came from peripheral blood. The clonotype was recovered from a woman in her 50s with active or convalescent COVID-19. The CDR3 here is CASSPTSDSGRTYF. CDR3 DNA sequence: TGTGCCAGCTCACCTACGAGCGACAGCGGGAGGACGTACTTC.